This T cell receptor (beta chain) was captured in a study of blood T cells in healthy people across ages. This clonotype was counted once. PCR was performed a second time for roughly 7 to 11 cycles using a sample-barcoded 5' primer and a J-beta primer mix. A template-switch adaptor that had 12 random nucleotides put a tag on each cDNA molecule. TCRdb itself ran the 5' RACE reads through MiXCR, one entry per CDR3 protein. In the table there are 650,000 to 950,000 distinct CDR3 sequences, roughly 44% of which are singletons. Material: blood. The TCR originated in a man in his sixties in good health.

In DNA, the CDR3 is TGTGCCAGCAGTTACTCCGGGACTTCGAACTATGGCTACACCTTC. Translation: CASSYSGTSNYGYTF. The rearrangement uses TRBV6-6 and TRBJ1-2; maybe TRBD1 (5 bases). The ends were cut back, 0 bases at V and 2 bases at J, with 10 bases in the middle. In germline, CDR1 is MNHNY, CDR2 SVGAGI (reference sequence). The CDR3 is 15 residues long.